This passage covers 20 T cell receptor beta chains from one sample sequenced in a study of beta chain features in type 1 diabetes. cDNA synthesis used the whole RNA isolate, giving expressed TCRB sequences. TCRdb's table, derived via immunoSEQ multiplex PCR, lists solely in-frame clones and lacks some. This table has about 250,000 clones, around an eighth appearing once. Sequenced: naive CD4+ T cells from blood. Receptors were obtained from a woman aged 40-49 years in good health.

This clone was seen a handful of times. The chain uses TRBV4-2 and TRBJ2-7; D gene uncertain. The CDR3 runs 13 residues. Germline loops: CDR1 LGHNA, CDR2 YNFKEQ. Trimming removed 0 bases from V and 4 bases from J, with 7 bases in between. CDR3 amino acids: CASSQDRDYEQYF. The CDR3 DNA follows: TGTGCCAGCAGCCAAGATAGAGATTACGAGCAGTACTTC.

This clone showed up just a few times. The J gene is TRBJ1-4, the V gene TRBV11-2, with 8 nucleotides matching TRBD1. Germline lookup yields CDR1 SGHAT and CDR2 FQNNGV. The V gene end was trimmed by 5 bases and the J gene end by 8 bases; junction bases not matched to a gene: 4. This CDR3 is built from 13 residues. This CDR3 is CASSPQGGEKLFF. The CDR3 DNA reads as TGTGCCAGCAGCCCACAGGGGGGCGAAAAACTGTTTTTT.

The V gene is TRBV2, the J gene TRBJ2-7; D call uncertain. CDR1 is SNHLY and CDR2 is FYNNEI in the germline V gene. The V end lost 4 bases, the J end lost 3 bases, and 4 bases lay between the germline ends. The CDR3 consists of 11 residues. In nucleotides, the CDR3 is TGTGCCAGCAGTGCCGTCTACGAGCAGTACTTC. Its translation: CASSAVYEQYF.

The chain joins TRBV11-3 to TRBJ1-2, with D maybe TRBD1 (6 bases). CDR3 length: 13 amino acids. The V and J ends lost 4 bases and 4 bases respectively, with 10 bases between them. From germline, CDR1 is SGHNT and CDR2 YENEEA. The CDR3 loop is CASSSDRLYGYTF. CDR3 in DNA: TGTGCCAGCAGCTCGGACAGACTCTATGGCTACACCTTC. The whole variable domain, remainder taken from reference TRBV11-3 and TRBJ1-2, is EAGVVQSPRYKIIEKKQPVAFWCNPISGHNTLYWYLQNLGQGPELLIRYENEEAVDDSQLPKDRFSAERLKGVDSTLKIQPAELGDSAVYLCASSSDRLYGYTFGSGTRLTVV.

The chain's CDR3 is CASSESGSASPLHF. CDR3 coding DNA: TGTGCCAGCAGTGAATCAGGGTCGGCTTCACCCCTCCACTTT. This chain joins TRBV25-1 and TRBJ1-6; possible D gene TRBD1, 5 bases. This CDR3 comprises 14 residues. Germline values: CDR1 MGHDK, CDR2 SYGVNS. Trimming pared 1 base from V and 9 bases from J, leaving 10 bases between.

J is TRBJ1-1 and V is TRBV5-1; D remains unclear. Trimming took off 0 bases at V and 1 base at J, with 7 bases between the two ends. The CDR3 runs to 14 residues. Germline-derived CDR1 and CDR2 are SGHRS and YFSETQ. CDR3 loop: CASSLGGKNTEAFF. CDR3 coding DNA: TGCGCCAGCAGCTTGGGAGGCAAGAACACTGAAGCTTTCTTT. Based on the CDR3 plus reference TRBV5-1 and TRBJ1-1, the full variable domain is KAGVTQTPRYLIKTRGQQVTLSCSPISGHRSVSWYQQTPGQGLQFLFEYFSETQRNKGNFPGRFSGRQFSNSRSEMNVSTLELGDSALYLCASSLGGKNTEAFFGQGTRLTVV.

This rearrangement joins TRBV4-2 to TRBJ1-2; TRBD1 agrees at 8 bases. Germline V gene data show CDR1 as LGHNA and CDR2 as YNFKEQ. CDR3 length: 19 residues. With V trimmed by 0 bases and J by 4 bases, 16 bases remained unmatched. The CDR3 nucleotides read TGTGCCAGCAGCCAAGATGGAGGGGCAGGGGGCGCAGGGACCTATGGCTACACCTTC. Translation gives CASSQDGGAGGAGTYGYTF.

This rearrangement joins TRBV9 to TRBJ2-3; possible D gene TRBD1, 5 bases. Germline-derived CDR1 and CDR2 are SGDLS and YYNGEE. The CDR3 totals 13 residues. Deletions cut 0 bases from V and 14 bases from J, with 16 bases between. The CDR3: CASSVAGAPPRYF. The CDR3 nucleotides are TGTGCCAGCAGCGTAGCTGGGGCTCCCCCCCGGTATTTT.

This clone was observed a handful of times. The chain links TRBV19 to TRBJ2-7; 7 bases are a match to TRBD1. V dropped 2 bases and J dropped 5; count of bases not matched to a gene: 12. The CDR3 spans 16 residues. Germline V CDR1 and CDR2: LNHDA, SQIVND (reference sequence). CDR3 bases: TGTGCCAGTAGTATACGTCGGACAGGACACTACCACGAGCAGTACTTC. Translated: CASSIRRTGHYHEQYF.

The chain links TRBV4-1 to TRBJ1-2; D unresolved. The CDR3 is made up of 16 amino acids. Trimming took off 1 base at V and 5 bases at J, with 17 bases between the two ends. Germline-derived CDR1 and CDR2 are MGHRA and YSYEKL. CDR3 in DNA: TGCGCCAGCAGCCAAGTTTTGTTTGGTTCGACTTATGGCTACACCTTC. Protein sequence: CASSQVLFGSTYGYTF.

This clone was seen more than once but under ten times. This chain uses TRBV11-2 with TRBJ1-6; D unclear. The CDR3 has 17 residues. CDR1 SGHAT and CDR2 FQNNGV come from the germline V gene. V lost 0 bases and J lost 9, with 18 bases in between. The CDR3, as DNA: TGTGCCAGCAGCTTAGAGGGCCCCGGAACGCGGGGTTCACCCCTCCACTTT. Translating gives CASSLEGPGTRGSPLHF.

Only a few counts were recorded for this clone. The V call is TRBV19, the J call TRBJ1-2; 7 bases are shared with TRBD1. This CDR3 is built from 14 residues. Germline CDR1 reads LNHDA; CDR2 reads SQIVND (reference sequence). Trimming removed 3 bases from V and 1 base from J; junction bases left unmatched: 2. The CDR3 sequence: CASSIDRDNYGYTF. DNA of the CDR3: TGTGCCAGTAGTATCGACAGGGATAACTATGGCTACACCTTC.

This clone was seen a handful of times. This chain joins TRBV5-4 and TRBJ1-2; perhaps TRBD1 as D (6 bases). Germline values: CDR1 SGHNT, CDR2 YYREEE (reference sequence). The CDR3 runs to 15 residues. Trimming stripped 4 bases from V and 5 bases from J, with 18 bases between. The CDR3 here is CASSRGSRGEYGYTF. In DNA, the CDR3 is TGTGCCAGCAGCCGAGGGAGCAGGGGAGAATATGGCTACACCTTC. Together with reference TRBV5-4 and TRBJ1-2, the CDR3 gives the full variable domain: ETGVTQSPTHLIKTRGQQVTLRCSSQSGHNTVSWYQQALGQGPQFIFQYYREEENGRGNFPPRFSGLQFPNYSSELNVNALELDDSALYLCASSRGSRGEYGYTFGSGTRLTVV.

This clone turned up a few times. V is TRBV11-2 and J is TRBJ2-5; D ambiguous. The CDR3 has 13 residues. The V and J ends lost 4 bases and 3 bases respectively, with 9 bases between them. Germline CDR1 SGHAT, CDR2 FQNNGV. CDR3 nucleotides: TGTGCCAGCAGCTCCCGGTCGGAAGAGACCCAGTACTTC. It specifies CASSSRSEETQYF.

This clone was detected ten times or more. The CDR3 sequence: CASSSTKGGSGDTQYF. The CDR3, as DNA: TGTGCCAGCAGCTCCACCAAGGGGGGGTCCGGAGATACGCAGTATTTT. J is TRBJ2-3 and V is TRBV7-9, with D maybe TRBD2 (7 bases). Trimming took 4 bases from V and 5 from J, leaving 19 bases between them. This CDR3 is built from 16 residues. CDR1 and CDR2 (germline): SEHNR, FQNEAQ (reference sequence). The whole variable domain, filled in from reference TRBV7-9 and TRBJ2-3, reads DTGVSQNPRHKITKRGQNVTFRCDPISEHNRLYWYRQTLGQGPEFLTYFQNEAQLEKSRLLSDRFSAERPKGSFSTLEIQRTEQGDSAMYLCASSSTKGGSGDTQYFGPGTRLTVL.

This clone was seen a few times. One end of the junction does not line up with germline, which may come from a read error. V gene TRBV2 combines with J gene TRBJ2-7, with TRBD1 as a possible D gene (6 bases). Germline V gene data show CDR1 as SNHLY and CDR2 as FYNNEI. This CDR3 has 15 residues. This CDR3 reads CASTERQVYSYEQYF. Here the CDR3 DNA reads TGTGCCAGCACTGAAAGACAGGTGTACTCCTACGAGCAGTACTTC.

The chain carries TRBV2 and TRBJ2-5, with TRBD2 identical over 9 bases. In germline, CDR1 is SNHLY, CDR2 FYNNEI. V lost 0 bases to trimming and J lost 5 bases; unmatched junction nucleotides: 13. The CDR3 is 18 residues long. The DNA of the CDR3 is TGTGCCAGCAGTGAAGCGCTAGCGGGAACGGTGTCCGCCGAGACCCAGTACTTC. Translation: CASSEALAGTVSAETQYF.

In its sample, this clone was seen a few times. This chain joins TRBV10-3 and TRBJ2-7, with a weak D call TRBD1 (6 bases). Germline V gene lookup returns CDR1 ENHRY and CDR2 SYGVKD. This CDR3 is built from 14 residues. V was clipped by 2 bases and J by 3 bases, with 11 bases between them. In nucleotides, the CDR3 is TGTGCCATCAGTGAGGGTTTGACAGGCTACGAGCAGTACTTC. Translated: CAISEGLTGYEQYF.

The table lists this clone with a few counts. This sequence joins TRBV7-2 and TRBJ1-1, with TRBD1 matching 8 bases. The CDR3 runs 12 residues. With 9 bases clipped from V and 10 bases from J, the junction kept 10 bases outside the gene matches. Germline CDR1 SGHTA, CDR2 FQGNSA. CDR3 DNA: TGTGCCAGATCCGACAGGGGTCGAAGAGCTTTCTTT. This gives the protein CARSDRGRRAFF. Looking up the rest from reference TRBV7-2 and TRBJ1-1 gives the full variable domain: GAGVSQSPSNKVTEKGKDVELRCDPISGHTALYWYRQSLGQGLEFLIYFQGNSAPDKSGLPSDRFSAERTGGSVSTLTIQRTQQEDSAVYLCARSDRGRRAFFGQGTRLTVV.

The V gene is TRBV9, the J gene TRBJ2-3, with TRBD2 as a possible D gene (6 bases). CDR3 size: 17 residues. V was trimmed by 3 bases and J by 3 bases, leaving 20 bases between them. Germline V CDR1 and CDR2: SGDLS, YYNGEE. The CDR3 region is CASSETARRGSTDTQYF. The CDR3 nucleotides are TGTGCCAGCAGCGAGACAGCGAGGAGGGGATCAACAGATACGCAGTATTTT. The complete variable domain, with remaining parts taken from reference TRBV9 and TRBJ2-3, reads DSGVTQTPKHLITATGQRVTLRCSPRSGDLSVYWYQQSLDQGLQFLIQYYNGEERAKGNILERFSAQQFPDLHSELNLSSLELGDSALYFCASSETARRGSTDTQYFGPGTRLTVL.